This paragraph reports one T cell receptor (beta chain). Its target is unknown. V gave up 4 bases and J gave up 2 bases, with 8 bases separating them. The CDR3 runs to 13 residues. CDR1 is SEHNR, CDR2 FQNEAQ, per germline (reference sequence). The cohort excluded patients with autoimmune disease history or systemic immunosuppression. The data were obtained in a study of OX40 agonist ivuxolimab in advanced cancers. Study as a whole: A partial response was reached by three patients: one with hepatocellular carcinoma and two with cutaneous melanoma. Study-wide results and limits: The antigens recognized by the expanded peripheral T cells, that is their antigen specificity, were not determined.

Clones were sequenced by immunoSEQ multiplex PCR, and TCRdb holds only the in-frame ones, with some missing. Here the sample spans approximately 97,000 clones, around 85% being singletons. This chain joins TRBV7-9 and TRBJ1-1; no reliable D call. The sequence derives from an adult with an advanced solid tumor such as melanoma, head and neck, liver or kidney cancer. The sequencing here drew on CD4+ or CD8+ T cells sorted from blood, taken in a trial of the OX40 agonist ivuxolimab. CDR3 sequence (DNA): TGTGCCAGCAGCTCCCCTATTAACACTGAAGCTTTCTTT. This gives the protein CASSSPINTEAFF.